The 2 T cell receptor beta chains below were found in one sample sequenced in a study of T cell clusters in autoimmune cytopenias. TRB was amplified by touch-down multiplex PCR, primer pools A and B combined. TCRdb reprocessed the multiplex PCR reads and stores each CDR3 protein as one record, lacking DNA. The sample table sets out approximately 470 distinct CDR3 sequences. Each sample's input was roughly 270 ng genomic DNA, 30,000 to 45,000 genome equivalents. The material sequenced was peripheral blood. The receptors stem from a human donor with an autoimmune cytopenia or autoimmune hepatitis (not recorded which).

This clonotype is medium-sized (0.01 to 0.1%) by frequency. The chain links TRBV20-1 to TRBJ2-2; the D call from TCRdb, TRBD2, cannot be confirmed without DNA. Per the germline V gene, CDR1 is DFQATT and CDR2 is SNEGSKA (reference sequence). This CDR3 has 14 amino acids. The CDR3: CSANLASGTGELFF.

Its frequency marks this clonotype as large. The genes are TRBV27 and TRBJ2-1; the D call from TCRdb, TRBD1, cannot be confirmed without DNA. The CDR3 extends over 14 amino acids. Germline lookup yields CDR1 MNHEY and CDR2 SMNVEV (reference sequence). The CDR3 sequence: CASSSWDTLYEQFF.